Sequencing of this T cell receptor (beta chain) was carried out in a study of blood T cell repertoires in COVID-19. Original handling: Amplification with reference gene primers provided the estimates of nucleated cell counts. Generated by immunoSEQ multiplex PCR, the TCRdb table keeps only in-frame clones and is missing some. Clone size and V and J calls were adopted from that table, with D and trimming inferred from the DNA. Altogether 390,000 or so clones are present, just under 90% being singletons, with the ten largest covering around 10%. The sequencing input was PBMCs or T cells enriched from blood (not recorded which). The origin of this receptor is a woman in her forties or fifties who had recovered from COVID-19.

CDR3 nucleotide sequence: TGTGCCATCAGCGCAGGGGGGCAGTTTAACTATGGCTACACCTTC. Translation: CAISAGGQFNYGYTF. J is TRBJ1-2 and V is TRBV10-3; TRBD1 aligns across 7 bases. Germline V CDR1 and CDR2: ENHRY, SYGVKD. The V and J ends lost 6 bases and 1 base, in that order; junction bases with no gene match: 8. The CDR3 is 15 amino acids.